The clone carrying this T cell receptor (beta chain) was counted ten times or more. The use of a sample-barcoded 5' primer and a J-beta primer mix characterized a second PCR of roughly 7 to 11 cycles. TCRdb ran MiXCR on the 5' RACE reads and lists one entry per CDR3 protein. The sample contains some 800,000 distinct CDR3 sequences, about 25% of which appear only once. The data stem from a study of blood T cells in healthy people across ages. CDR1 and CDR2 (germline): MGHRA, YSYEKL. This CDR3 contains 16 residues. These data also formed part of another study, on T cells of mothers and their children. That paper notes: The study obtained over 8.5 million TCR beta CDR3 reads per mother and 2.5 million to 3.5 million per child. Inherited differences only slightly affect thymic shaping of TCR recombination output. An overlap that was slightly higher, though non-significant, was seen in related mother-child pairs versus unrelated pairs.

This TCR came from a boy between 10 and 17 years old in good health. The sample consisted of blood. This chain connects TRBV4-1 to TRBJ2-5; 10 positions match TRBD2. The J call could be wrong; TRBJ2-7 is a better fit for the DNA end. The CDR3 loop is CASSQERSGRAYEQYF. The CDR3, as DNA: TGCGCCAGCAGCCAAGAAAGAAGCGGGAGGGCCTACGAGCAGTACTTC.